This entry features one TCR beta chain sequence. Per sorted-subset replicate PCR, input was roughly 220 ng DNA, representing 30,000 to 35,000 T cell genomes. Some clones are missing from TCRdb's copy, which holds only in-frame ones; the method was immunoSEQ multiplex PCR. Among about 1.1 million clones listed, about 72% were seen once. These data originate in a study of shared clonotypes between healthy human individuals. The overall study: Each donor's CD8 memory used one plate, CD8 naive two, each CD4 subset three.

Germline V gene lookup returns CDR1 SGHTA and CDR2 FQGNSA. This CDR3 comprises 14 residues. Trimming stripped 5 bases from V and 0 bases from J, with 11 bases between. The J gene is TRBJ2-7, the V gene TRBV7-2, with D perhaps TRBD2 (6 bases). This TCR came from a man in his late teens or twenties in good health. Some clones in this sample may be carry-over from other donors' samples. Sequencing was performed on memory CD4+ T cells from PBMCs. Indicated subset: CD45RA-negative fraction. CDR3 sequence reads: CASSRDWSSYEQYF. The CDR3 nucleotides read TGTGCCAGCAGCCGGGACTGGAGCTCCTACGAGCAGTACTTC. Looking up the rest from reference TRBV7-2 and TRBJ2-7 gives the full variable domain: GAGVSQSPSNKVTEKGKDVELRCDPISGHTALYWYRQSLGQGLEFLIYFQGNSAPDKSGLPSDRFSAERTGGSVSTLTIQRTQQEDSAVYLCASSRDWSSYEQYFGPGTRLTVT.